This T cell receptor beta chain was profiled in a study of CD8+ T cells in alopecia areata. Study context: The duration of tofacitinib was 6 to 18 months, with 6 months off drug afterward. Findings and caveats of the study: During tofacitinib treatment, many expanded lesional clones remained in scalp and blood.

Points on this clone: Its target is not known.

CDR3 size: 13 residues. The V end was cut by 5 bases, the J end by 4 bases, with 14 bases between. Per germline, CDR1 SQVTM and CDR2 ANQGSEA. In each case, RNA was isolated and then reverse transcribed into cDNA as the sequencing template. Measured with immunoSEQ multiplex PCR; TCRdb has only the in-frame clones, and not every one. The sample shows some 170,000 clones, 58% of them seen only once. Indicated treatment: oral pan-JAK inhibitor, 5-10 mg twice daily. The chain employs TRBV29-1 and TRBJ1-1, with D tentatively TRBD1 (5 bases). This receptor was taken from a human donor with alopecia areata. Here the sequenced sample was CD4+ T cells sorted from blood, taken at approximately week 60, from a patient treated with tofacitinib. The CDR3 sequence is CSVRNGGATEAFF. CDR3 coding DNA: TGCAGCGTTAGAAACGGTGGGGCCACTGAAGCTTTCTTT.